This section outlines one T cell receptor (beta chain) sequence together with its context. Its antigen remains unidentified. Primers: 60 Vbeta forward and 13 Jbeta reverse. Assay: immunoSEQ multiplex PCR; the TCRdb copy retains only in-frame clones and omits some. This sample carries about 150,000 clones, with roughly 2% going to the ten biggest clones. This specimen belongs to a study of cytomegalovirus exposure and HLA in healthy donors. About the study: Out of roughly 200 million T cells, an earlier analysis found 117 million unique TCR beta sequences in total.

Findings of the study overall: Cytomegalovirus association was listed for 150 or so TCR beta chains. A few V segments could not be told apart, such as TRBV6-2 and TRBV6-3, and were left out.

CDR3 length: 16 residues. The V gene's germline CDR1 is LNHDA and CDR2 SQIVND (reference sequence). V was clipped by 3 bases and J by 6 bases; unmatched bases: 13. The rearrangement links TRBV19 to TRBJ1-1; 7 bases are shared with TRBD1. The origin of this receptor is a man younger than 45 in good health and CMV-seronegative. Source material: PBMCs. The CDR3 protein is CASSMWQGVVVAEAFF. CDR3 sequence (DNA): TGTGCCAGTAGTATGTGGCAGGGGGTAGTAGTGGCTGAAGCTTTCTTT. Filled out from reference TRBV19 and TRBJ1-1, the complete variable domain reads DGGITQSPKYLFRKEGQNVTLSCEQNLNHDAMYWYRQDPGQGLRLIYYSQIVNDFQKGDIAEGYSVSREKKESFPLTVTSAQKNPTAFYLCASSMWQGVVVAEAFFGQGTRLTVV.